A single sample gave rise to the 7 T cell receptor beta chains below, sequenced in a study of T cells in localized non-small cell lung cancer. Produced via immunoSEQ multiplex PCR; TCRdb's table is partial and in-frame only. The table records 1,000 to 1,400 clones, around two fifths of them present only once. Material: normal lung tissue next to the tumor, obtained before any cancer treatment. The receptors originated from a woman aged 35 to 75 with stage II squamous cell lung carcinoma.

The CDR3, as DNA: TGTGCCAGCAGTCCGGGACAGGGTATGAACACTGAAGCTTTCTTT. Translating it yields CASSPGQGMNTEAFF. The rearrangement uses TRBV28 and TRBJ1-1, with 9 bases that match TRBD1. With 5 bases clipped from V and 0 bases from J, the junction kept 4 bases outside the gene matches. The CDR3 runs 15 residues. CDR1 MDHEN and CDR2 SYDVKM come from the germline V gene.

This clone was seen only once. For the CDR3, the DNA is TGTGCCTGGATAGGGAGCTCCTACGAGCAGTACTTC. The encoded protein is CAWIGSSYEQYF. The rearrangement joins TRBV30 to TRBJ2-7; tentatively, D is TRBD2 (5 bases). In germline, CDR1 is GTSNPN, CDR2 SVGIG (reference sequence). The V and J ends lost 4 bases and 0 bases respectively, with 7 bases between them. This CDR3 comprises 12 residues.

This chain connects TRBV19 to TRBJ1-1; D ambiguous. CDR1 is LNHDA and CDR2 is SQIVND in the germline V gene (reference sequence). The CDR3 has 13 amino acids. The V and J ends lost 5 bases and 6 bases respectively, with 13 bases between them. CDR3 coding DNA: TGTGCCAGTAGTCCACCGAATATCCCTGAAGCTTTCTTT. Protein sequence: CASSPPNIPEAFF.

This clone occurred a few times. This chain joins TRBV9 and TRBJ2-3; either TRBD1 or TRBD2 may supply D (6 bases each). Trimming removed 2 bases from V and 0 bases from J, with 13 bases in between. Germline V gene data show CDR1 as SGDLS and CDR2 as YYNGEE. The CDR3 length is 16 residues. As DNA, the CDR3 is TGTGCCAGCAGCGTTTTTGAGGGGGGTAGCACAGATACGCAGTATTTT. Translated, it gives CASSVFEGGSTDTQYF.

The rearrangement uses TRBV30 and TRBJ2-7; 10 bases line up with TRBD1. Trimming took 2 bases from V and 6 from J; bases not matched to a gene: 4. The germline V gene has CDR1 GTSNPN and CDR2 SVGIG (reference sequence). This CDR3 region has 13 residues. The DNA of the CDR3 is TGTGCCTGGAGTTCAGGGACAGGGGTCGAGCAGTACTTC. Translation gives CAWSSGTGVEQYF.

The chain carries TRBV28 and TRBJ1-2; D may be TRBD1 (5 bases). Germline loops: CDR1 MDHEN, CDR2 SYDVKM. V lost 2 bases, J lost 4 bases, and 17 bases lay in between. The CDR3 runs 16 residues. Here the CDR3 reads CASSLNGALGLYGYTF. DNA of the CDR3: TGTGCCAGCAGTTTAAACGGGGCTTTGGGTCTCTATGGCTACACCTTC.

The sample holds a few counts of this clone. V gene TRBV4-1 combines with J gene TRBJ1-1; the D is unclear. The CDR3 sequence is 14 residues long. Germline V gene sequence: CDR1 MGHRA, CDR2 YSYEKL. V was cut by 1 base and J by 4 bases, with 10 bases left in between. The CDR3 DNA reads as TGCGCCAGCAGCCAAGGGGCCTGGACCACTGAAGCTTTCTTT. This encodes CASSQGAWTTEAFF.